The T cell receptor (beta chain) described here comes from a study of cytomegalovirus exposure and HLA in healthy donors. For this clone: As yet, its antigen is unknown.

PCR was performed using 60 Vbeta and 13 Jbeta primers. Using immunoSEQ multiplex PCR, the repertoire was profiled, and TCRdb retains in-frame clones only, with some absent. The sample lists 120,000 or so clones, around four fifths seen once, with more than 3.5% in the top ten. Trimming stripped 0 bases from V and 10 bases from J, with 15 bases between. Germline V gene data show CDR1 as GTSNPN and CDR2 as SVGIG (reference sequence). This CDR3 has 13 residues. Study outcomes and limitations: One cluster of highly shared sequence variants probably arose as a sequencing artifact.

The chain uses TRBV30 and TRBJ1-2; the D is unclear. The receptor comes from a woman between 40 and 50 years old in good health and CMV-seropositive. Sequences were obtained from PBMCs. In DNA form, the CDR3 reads TGTGCCTGGAGTGTAACTTTAATCCCGTACTACACCTTC. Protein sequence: CAWSVTLIPYYTF. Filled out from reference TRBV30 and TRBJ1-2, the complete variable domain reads SQTIHQWPATLVQPVGSPLSLECTVEGTSNPNLYWYRQAAGRGLQLLFYSVGIGQISSEVPQNLSASRPQDRQFILSSKKLLLSDSGFYLCAWSVTLIPYYTFGSGTRLTVV.